Listed below are T cell receptor beta chains from one sample, sequenced in a study of cytomegalovirus exposure and HLA in healthy donors. Profiling relied on immunoSEQ multiplex PCR, and the TCRdb table lists in-frame clones only, not all of them. Across roughly 39,000 clones, the top ten clones capture around 3.1% of the sample. The sample consisted of PBMCs. The receptors here all came from a woman in her twenties or thirties in good health and CMV-seropositive. Both conserved end residues are part of each CDR3.

J | V | CDR3
TRBJ1-2 | TRBV25-1 | CASSDPGIRGYTF
TRBJ1-3 | TRBV28 | CASKYPGGNTIYF
. | TRBV5-1 | CASSLDGRGPYEQYF
TRBJ2-7 | TRBV30 | CAWSGGQETIGYF
TRBJ1-2 | TRBV2 | CASSEEGVNYGYTF
TRBJ1-5 | TRBV5-6 | CASSLGQEDQPQHF
TRBJ2-3 | TRBV5-6 | CASSYRLASLNTQYF
TRBJ2-4 | TRBV7-9 | CASSSKNRVDPKNIQYF
TRBJ1-1 | TRBV5-6 | CASSFLYFNTEAFF
TRBJ1-6 | TRBV5-6 | CASSLFATDRYNSPLHF
TRBJ2-7 | TRBV27 | CAIGGAKSYEQYF
TRBJ2-7 | TRBV18 | CASSPQGGASSEQYF
TRBJ1-2 | TRBV2 | CASSERNFGYTF
TRBJ2-5 | TRBV5-4 | CASSSKQGGLQYF
TRBJ1-2 | TRBV19 | CASVDRGRGGYTF
TRBJ2-1 | TRBV14 | CASSQRGNEQFF
TRBJ2-1 | TRBV28 | CASSSIPGLAGGLNEQFF
TRBJ2-1 | TRBV29-1 | CSVEVWSESYNEQFF
TRBJ1-1 | TRBV18 | CASSPGGTDTEAFF
TRBJ2-7 | TRBV10-3 | CAARMDRDYEQYF
TRBJ1-1 | TRBV4-1 | CASSQESTYTEAFF
TRBJ2-7 | TRBV28 | CASSYQGSYEQYF
TRBJ2-3 | TRBV11-1 | CASSSGTYRTDTQYF
TRBJ1-2 | TRBV27 | CASSFNRENYGYTF
TRBJ1-2 | TRBV28 | CASSSTGDIPYGYTF
TRBJ2-7 | TRBV6-1 | CVSSTYEQYF
TRBJ2-1 | TRBV7-9 | CASSHPLGLEQFF
TRBJ1-4 | TRBV5-1 | CASSLDLEKLFF
TRBJ2-1 | TRBV19 | CASTGGRDEQFF
TRBJ2-7 | TRBV11-3 | CASRQPADRGFDEQYF
TRBJ1-1 | TRBV28 | CASSDSGGGNTEAFF
TRBJ2-7 | TRBV4-1 | CASSQMRGGYEQYF
TRBJ1-2 | TRBV28 | CASSETGDSYYGYTF
TRBJ1-1 | TRBV29-1 | CSGSRDRYTEAFF
TRBJ1-1 | TRBV7-2 | CASSLVRQGNTEAFF
TRBJ2-7 | TRBV5-6 | CASSRGVLSSYEQYF
TRBJ2-3 | TRBV10-2 | CASSLPGTSTDTQYF
TRBJ2-2 | TRBV5-4 | CASSPAGTGNTGELFF
TRBJ1-1 | TRBV7-2 | CASSLSGRGNTEAFF
TRBJ1-1 | TRBV6-1 | CASSEISVFAFF
TRBJ1-6 | TRBV6-1 | CADQKEYNSPLHF
TRBJ1-1 | TRBV30 | CAWSLTTNTEAFF
TRBJ1-2 | TRBV6-6 | CASRYRDREKGYTF
TRBJ1-5 | TRBV7-9 | CATGQGSSNQPQHF
TRBJ2-7 | TRBV11-1 | CASTLSTGLGSYEQYF
TRBJ1-4 | TRBV4-1 | CASSLLPGEKLFF
TRBJ2-1 | TRBV10-3 | CAAAGASYNEQFF
TRBJ1-1 | TRBV7-9 | CASSETVNTEAFF
TRBJ1-1 | TRBV5-4 | CASSWSGSTEAFF
TRBJ1-3 | TRBV7-6 | CASSLSGYSGNTIYF
TRBJ2-7 | TRBV7-8 | CASSLSQGTGEQYF
TRBJ2-3 | TRBV28 | CASTRTGFTDTQYF
TRBJ1-3 | TRBV18 | CASSQQGWASGNTIYF
TRBJ1-2 | TRBV11-2 | CASSTDRITNYGYTF
TRBJ2-5 | TRBV14 | CASSRYLRDRGLEGAQYF